A selection of T cell receptor beta chains follows, all from one sample in a study of blood T cell repertoires in COVID-19. Only in-frame clones appear in the TCRdb table, and some are missing; sequencing was by immunoSEQ multiplex PCR. The sample lists about 42,000 clones; about 90% were seen once. The specimen was peripheral blood. Receptor source: a man aged 50 or older with active COVID-19. The CDR3 runs from the conserved cysteine through the conserved F or W. Fields, in order: V gene, D gene, clone size, J gene, CDR3 length, CDR3 protein, CDR3 DNA. The D gene is left open where the match is weak. Clone size is given for some rows only: seen once, a few or many times, or a class if the clone is expanded.

>TRBV5-1|NA|NA|TRBJ1-6|15
CASSLTGGDNSPLHF
TGCGCCAGCAGCTTGACAGGAGGGGATAATTCACCCCTCCACTTT
>TRBV5-1|NA|NA|TRBJ2-2|12
CASSSGTGELFF
TGCGCCAGCAGCTCAGGAACCGGGGAGCTGTTTTTT
>TRBV30|NA|NA|TRBJ2-3|12
CAWDRSPDTQYF
TGTGCCTGGGACAGGTCCCCGGATACGCAGTATTTT
>TRBV9|NA|NA|TRBJ1-4|15
CASSPGQSENEKLFF
TGTGCCAGCAGCCCAGGACAGAGTGAGAATGAAAAACTGTTTTTT
>TRBV15|NA|NA|TRBJ1-5|17
CATSRDPPPYSNQPQHF
TGTGCCACCAGCAGAGATCCCCCCCCCTATAGCAATCAGCCCCAGCATTTT
>TRBV5-1|TRBD1|NA|TRBJ2-1|15
CASRDRATIHNEQFF
TGCGCCAGCCGAGACAGGGCCACTATTCACAATGAGCAGTTCTTC
>TRBV7-3|TRBD1|few|TRBJ2-1|15
CASSFGQGSYNEQFF
TGTGCCAGCAGCTTTGGACAGGGGTCCTACAATGAGCAGTTCTTC
>TRBV19|TRBD1|NA|TRBJ2-7|14
CASSIPGTGYEQYF
TGTGCCAGTAGTATCCCAGGGACAGGCTACGAGCAGTACTTC
>TRBV6-5|NA|NA|TRBJ1-2|15
CASSYSTGSSYGYTF
TGTGCCAGCAGTTACTCGACAGGAAGCAGCTATGGCTACACCTTC
>TRBV5-6|TRBD2|NA|TRBJ2-7|14
CASSLLLAGDEQYF
TGTGCCAGCAGCTTGCTCCTAGCGGGAGACGAGCAGTACTTC
>TRBV6-5|TRBD1|NA|TRBJ2-1|14
CASRGQVTYNEQFF
TGTGCCAGCAGGGGACAGGTTACTTACAATGAGCAGTTCTTC
>TRBV20-1|TRBD2|NA|TRBJ2-1|18
CSASRSGASGGGYNEQFF
TGCAGTGCTAGTCGATCCGGAGCAAGCGGGGGTGGTTACAATGAGCAGTTCTTC
>TRBV27|TRBD2|NA|TRBJ2-1|16
CASSPKTGGIHNEQFF
TGTGCCAGCAGTCCCAAGACGGGAGGTATCCACAATGAGCAGTTCTTC
>TRBV9|TRBD1|NA|TRBJ1-3|15
CASSAAGGQGNTIYF
TGTGCCAGCAGCGCCGCAGGGGGACAAGGAAACACCATATATTTT
>TRBV18|NA|NA|TRBJ2-2|16
CASSAFRDSFTGELFF
TGTGCCAGCTCAGCGTTCCGGGACTCCTTCACCGGGGAGCTGTTTTTT
>TRBV18|TRBD2|once|TRBJ2-1|17
CASSPTSGPSSYNEQFF
TGTGCCAGCTCACCGACTAGCGGGCCAAGCTCCTACAATGAGCAGTTCTTC
>TRBV28|TRBD1|NA|TRBJ1-2|13
CASSVPGQYGYTF
TGTGCCAGCAGCGTTCCGGGACAGTATGGCTACACCTTC
>TRBV7-6|TRBD2|NA|TRBJ2-3|16
CASSLDSGSQTDTQYF
TGTGCCAGCAGCTTAGATAGCGGGAGTCAGACAGATACGCAGTATTTT
>TRBV7-2|TRBD2|NA|TRBJ2-1|15
CASSLRTSGYNEQFF
TGTGCCAGCAGCTTAAGGACTAGCGGGTACAATGAGCAGTTCTTC
>TRBV5-1|NA|NA|TRBJ2-6|17
CASSLSTLTSGANVLTF
TGCGCCAGCAGCTTGAGTACCCTAACGTCGGGGGCCAACGTCCTGACTTTC
>TRBV27|NA|NA|TRBJ1-1|11
CASSQGSEAFF
TGTGCCAGCAGTCAGGGATCTGAAGCTTTCTTT
>TRBV28|NA|NA|TRBJ1-1|17
CASRTIKGQSKNTEAFF
TGTGCCAGCAGGACTATTAAAGGACAGTCAAAGAACACTGAAGCTTTCTTT
>TRBV6-4|TRBD2|NA|TRBJ2-1|15
CASSSTSGAYNEQFF
TGTGCCAGCAGCTCAACTAGCGGGGCTTACAATGAGCAGTTCTTC
>TRBV4-1|TRBD1|few|TRBJ1-2|14
CASSQADRVYGYTF
TGCGCCAGCAGCCAAGCCGACAGGGTCTATGGCTACACCTTC
>TRBV21-1|NA|NA|TRBJ1-3|17
CASSKGGTGNFGNTIYF
TGTGCCAGCAGCAAAGGGGGGACAGGCAACTTCGGAAACACCATATATTTT
>TRBV29-1|NA|NA|TRBJ1-1|13
CSVLRFTDTEAFF
TGCAGCGTTCTACGATTTACTGACACTGAAGCTTTCTTT
>TRBV7-9|TRBD1|few|TRBJ1-1|17
CASSTGTGVNLNTEAFF
TGTGCCAGCAGCACCGGGACAGGGGTAAACCTGAACACTGAAGCTTTCTTT
>TRBV27|TRBD1|NA|TRBJ1-2|13
CASSLRGGGGYTF
TGTGCCAGCAGTTTAAGAGGGGGCGGTGGCTACACCTTC
>TRBV11-2|NA|NA|TRBJ1-5|13
CASSPGSNQPQHF
TGTGCCAGCAGCCCGGGTAGCAATCAGCCCCAGCATTTT
>TRBV30|NA|once|TRBJ2-3|14
CAWRTPGSTGTQYF
TGTGCCTGGAGGACCCCCGGGTCGACCGGAACGCAGTATTTT
>TRBV6-5|NA|NA|TRBJ1-1|14
CASRRQAMNTEAFF
TGTGCCAGCAGGAGACAGGCCATGAACACTGAAGCTTTCTTT
>TRBV28|TRBD1|NA|TRBJ2-7|14
CASSLRQGAGEQYF
TGTGCCAGCAGTTTAAGACAGGGGGCGGGGGAGCAGTACTTC
>TRBV7-9|NA|NA|TRBJ1-4|17
CASSPGPLLATNEKLFF
TGTGCCAGCAGCCCAGGCCCCTTACTTGCAACTAATGAAAAACTGTTTTTT
>TRBV6-6|NA|NA|TRBJ1-1|13
CASSLTGNTEAFF
TGTGCCAGCAGCTTGACTGGGAACACTGAAGCTTTCTTT
>TRBV15|NA|NA|TRBJ1-4|16
CATSRDGQSQNEKLFF
TGTGCCACCAGCAGAGATGGACAAAGTCAAAATGAAAAACTGTTTTTT